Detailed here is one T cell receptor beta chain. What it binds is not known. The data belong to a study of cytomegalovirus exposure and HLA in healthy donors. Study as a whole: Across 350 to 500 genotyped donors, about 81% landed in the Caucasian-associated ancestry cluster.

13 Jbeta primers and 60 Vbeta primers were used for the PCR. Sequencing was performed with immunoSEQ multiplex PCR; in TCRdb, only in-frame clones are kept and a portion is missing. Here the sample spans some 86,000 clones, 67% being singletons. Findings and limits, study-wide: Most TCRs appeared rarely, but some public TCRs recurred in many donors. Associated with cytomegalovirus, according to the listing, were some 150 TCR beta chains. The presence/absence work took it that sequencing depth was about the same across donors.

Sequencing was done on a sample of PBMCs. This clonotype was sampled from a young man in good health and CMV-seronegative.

The CDR3 loop reads CASSFEATAHTEAFF. The DNA for the CDR3 is TGTGCCAGCAGCTTTGAGGCCACGGCCCACACTGAAGCTTTCTTT. The chain has TRBV7-2 and TRBJ1-1; D unclear. V lost 3 bases to trimming and J lost 3 bases, with 14 bases between them. There are 15 residues in the CDR3. Looked up from germline, CDR1 is SGHTA and CDR2 is FQGNSA.